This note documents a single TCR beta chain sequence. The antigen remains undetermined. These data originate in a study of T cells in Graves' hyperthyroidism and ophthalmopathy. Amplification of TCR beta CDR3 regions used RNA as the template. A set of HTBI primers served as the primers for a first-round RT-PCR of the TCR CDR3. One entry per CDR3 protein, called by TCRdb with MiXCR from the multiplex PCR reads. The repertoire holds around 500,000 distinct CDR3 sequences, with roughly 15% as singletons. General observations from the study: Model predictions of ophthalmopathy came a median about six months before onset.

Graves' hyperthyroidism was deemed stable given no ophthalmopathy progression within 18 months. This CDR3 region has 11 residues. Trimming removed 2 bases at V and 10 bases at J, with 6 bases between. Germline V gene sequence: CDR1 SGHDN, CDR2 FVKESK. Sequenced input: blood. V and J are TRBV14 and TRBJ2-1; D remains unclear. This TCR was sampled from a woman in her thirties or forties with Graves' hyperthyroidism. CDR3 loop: CASSQHLEQFF. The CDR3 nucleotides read TGTGCCAGCAGCCAACACTTAGAGCAGTTCTTC.